The clone carrying this T cell receptor (beta chain) turned up a few times. Antigen: not known. This specimen belongs to a study of beta chain features in type 1 diabetes. Study details: Investigators examined roughly 99,000,000 sorted cells across all samples.

Expressed TCRB transcripts were sequenced, since all the RNA that had been isolated was reverse transcribed. Only in-frame clones appear in the TCRdb table, and some are missing; sequencing was by immunoSEQ multiplex PCR. The sample includes almost 350,000 clones, less than 9.5% seen only once; the top ten take 0.44%. Populations isolated by sorting all had purity greater than 95%. The V and J ends lost 2 bases and 6 bases respectively, with 11 bases between them. The CDR3 has 13 amino acids. Per the germline V gene, CDR1 is SGHTA and CDR2 is FQGTGA. Whole-study results and caveats: Shorter TCRB CDR3s, moderately but significantly so, were found in Type 1 diabetes patients in all four CD4+ subsets. It was possible that PCR favored shorter templates, equally so in patients and controls.

The clonotype originates from a young woman in good health. J is TRBJ2-7 and V is TRBV7-3; D may be TRBD1 or TRBD2 (5 bases each). Material for sequencing was central memory CD4+ T cells from blood. The CDR3 is CASSLDPGSEQYF. The CDR3 coding sequence is TGTGCCAGCAGCTTAGACCCAGGGAGCGAGCAGTACTTC.